This T cell receptor beta chain comes out of a study of cytomegalovirus exposure and HLA in healthy donors. Overall study context: The 130 or so validation repertoires were reported in a later analysis to have been generated on the same platform as the 666 first-cohort repertoires.

CDR1 is MGHRA and CDR2 is YSYEKL in the germline V gene. The CDR3 loop spans 15 amino acids. Trimming took 0 bases from V and 5 from J; bases not matched to a gene: 6. Concerning this clone itself: Its antigen is still unknown.

Clones were sequenced by immunoSEQ multiplex PCR, and TCRdb holds only the in-frame ones, with some missing. In the table there are 92,000 or so clones, 96% of which are singletons. Findings of the study overall: Whilst most TCR sequences proved rare, a subset of public TCRs occurred across many donors. Associated with cytomegalovirus, according to the listing, were some 150 TCR beta chains. Specificity of a few CMV-associated chains for CMV antigens was verified in vitro.

This receptor was identified in a man aged 18 to 29 in good health and CMV-seronegative. The sample was PBMCs. The chain uses TRBV4-1 and TRBJ2-5, with 7 bases fitting TRBD1. CDR3 bases: TGCGCCAGCAGCCAAGAATACAGGGGTCTGGAGACCCAGTACTTC. It yields the protein CASSQEYRGLETQYF.